This T cell receptor beta chain was recovered during a study of blood T cell repertoires in COVID-19. Study background: The United States, Italy and Spain were the sources of the acute and convalescent COVID-19 samples.

As originally analysed: For nucleated cells, counts were estimated from reference gene primer amplification. Profiling relied on immunoSEQ multiplex PCR, and the TCRdb table lists in-frame clones only, not all of them. V and J calls plus clone size are reproduced from that table; the DNA served to infer D and trimming. Of about 160,000 clones in the sample, approximately 87% were seen once. Self-reported history from a screening survey and questionnaire set each donor's cohort. The receptor was derived from a woman aged 45-59 years who had recovered from COVID-19. Sample: PBMCs or T cells enriched from blood (not recorded which).

The CDR3 here is CASSLGQGGTEAFF. For the CDR3, the DNA is TGTGCCAGCAGTCTTGGACAGGGAGGGACTGAAGCTTTCTTT. V usage is TRBV6-5 and J usage is TRBJ1-1; 8 bases fit TRBD1. The V and J ends lost 5 bases and 5 bases, in that order; junction bases with no gene match: 7. CDR3 length: 14 amino acids. Germline CDR1 and CDR2: MNHEY and SVGAGI.